This entry is about one T cell receptor (beta chain). Antigen: not known. This sample includes further DNA sequences coding for the same CDR3. The sample originates from a study of shared clonotypes between healthy human individuals. Study-wide points: Apart from blood, nothing was sampled; tissue repertoires likely differ.

All donors were Caucasian adults living in Nashville, Tennessee. Measured with immunoSEQ multiplex PCR; TCRdb has only the in-frame clones, and not every one. The data show some 1.5 million clones, around 98% seen once. The CDR3 consists of 16 residues. CDR1 is SGHRS, CDR2 YFSETQ, per germline. Trimming shortened V by 0 bases and J by 0 bases, and 7 bases separated the two germline ends. Material for sequencing was naive CD4+ T cells sorted from blood. Subset reported: CD45RA+ positively selected. The sequence was collected from a young man in good health. The chain combines TRBV5-1 with TRBJ2-6; no firm D call. The CDR3 is CASSLAASSGANVLTF. As DNA, the CDR3 is TGCGCCAGCAGCTTGGCCGCTAGCTCTGGGGCCAACGTCCTGACTTTC.